The 19 T cell receptor beta chains presented below share a single source sample, sequenced in a study of neurological immune-mediated disorders. Time point defined: longitudinal time-point 1 (baseline). TCRdb re-analysed the 5' RACE reads in MiXCR, keeping a single row per CDR3 protein. The sample contains about 60,000 distinct CDR3 sequences, approximately 12% of which appear only once. Sequenced: PBMCs. The source of these receptors is a male donor with HTLV-1-associated myelopathy (HAM/TSP).

This clonotype showed up many times. The chain recombines TRBV10-1 with TRBJ1-5, with D perhaps matching TRBD1 (6 bases). The CDR3 runs to 16 residues. CDR1 WNHNN and CDR2 SYGVQD come from the germline V gene (reference sequence). V was pared by 2 bases and J by 4 bases, with 15 bases between. The CDR3 sequence is CASSESRGRENQPQHF. The CDR3 nucleotides are TGCGCCAGCAGTGAGAGTAGGGGGAGGGAAAATCAGCCCCAGCATTTT.

This clonotype was counted at least ten times. The chain uses TRBV7-2 and TRBJ2-3; D uncertain. With 3 bases removed from V and 4 bases from J, the gap between germline ends came to 8 bases. From germline, CDR1 is SGHTA and CDR2 FQGNSA. The CDR3 is 13 amino acids. CDR3 sequence (DNA): TGTGCCAGCAGCTTCGGTATTTCAGATACGCAGTATTTT. Its protein is CASSFGISDTQYF.

This clonotype has a count of ten or more. The V call is TRBV29-1, the J call TRBJ2-6; 11 bases line up with TRBD1. In germline, CDR1 is SQVTM, CDR2 ANQGSEA. The CDR3 contains 17 residues. Trimming took 6 bases from V and 0 from J; bases not matched to a gene: 7. CDR3 amino acids: CSVYPGTGGSGANVLTF. The CDR3 region has the DNA TGCAGCGTCTACCCCGGGACAGGGGGCTCTGGGGCCAACGTCCTGACTTTC.

This clonotype came up many times. The chain has TRBV7-9 and TRBJ1-2; 8 bases agree with TRBD1. CDR3 size: 12 residues. CDR1 is SEHNR and CDR2 is FQNEAQ in the germline V gene (reference sequence). V lost 11 bases and J lost 8; bases outside the gene matches: 10. The CDR3 bases are TGTGCCGGAGGTGACAGGGGTACCGGCTACACCTTC. Residues: CAGGDRGTGYTF.

This clonotype came up many times. The gene calls are TRBV5-1 and TRBJ2-2; 9 bases match TRBD1. Per the germline V gene, CDR1 is SGHRS and CDR2 is YFSETQ. This CDR3 has 16 amino acids. Trimming at V came to 4 bases and at J to 5 bases, leaving 9 bases not matched to a gene. The DNA of the CDR3 is TGCGCCAGCAGCCAAACCGGGACAGGGAGGACCGGGGAGCTGTTTTTT. It translates to CASSQTGTGRTGELFF.

This clonotype was counted at least ten times. The chain links TRBV7-9 to TRBJ2-2; D unclear. Germline V gene lookup returns CDR1 SEHNR and CDR2 FQNEAQ (reference sequence). The V end was cut by 5 bases, the J end by 7 bases, with 14 bases between. The CDR3 sequence is 14 residues long. As DNA, the CDR3 is TGTGCCAGCAGCCTAGACACGCGGATCGGGGAGCTGTTTTTT. Its translation is CASSLDTRIGELFF.

This clonotype was picked up many times. The chain has TRBV7-8 and TRBJ2-7, with 8 bases that match TRBD2. With V trimmed by 4 bases and J by 3 bases, 8 bases remained unmatched. The CDR3 covers 15 residues. Germline V lookup: CDR1 SGHVS, CDR2 FQNEAQ. DNA of the CDR3: TGTGCCAGCAGCTCGACGGGAGGGCCAAACTACGAGCAGTACTTC. This translates into CASSSTGGPNYEQYF.

The V call is TRBV20-1, the J call TRBJ2-5; tentatively, D is TRBD1 (5 bases). Germline loops: CDR1 DFQATT, CDR2 SNEGSKA (reference sequence). This CDR3 spans 15 amino acids. V lost 0 bases and J lost 2, with 13 bases in between. CDR3 region: CSARDFQGRQETQYF. CDR3 DNA sequence: TGCAGTGCTAGAGATTTTCAGGGCCGGCAAGAGACCCAGTACTTC.

This clonotype was detected a few times. V gene TRBV15 combines with J gene TRBJ2-3; 9 nucleotides match TRBD2. The V segment lost 5 bases and the J segment 6 bases; nucleotides outside the gene matches: 12. There are 16 residues in the CDR3. Germline values: CDR1 LNHNV, CDR2 YYDKDF (reference sequence). CDR3 protein: CATSHVRGGARDTQYF. DNA of the CDR3: TGTGCCACCAGCCACGTTCGCGGGGGGGCAAGGGATACGCAGTATTTT.

This clonotype came up many times. The chain joins TRBV24-1 to TRBJ2-3; no reliable D call. CDR3 length: 13 amino acids. Trimming stripped 8 bases from V and 7 bases from J, with 15 bases between. Germline V gene sequence: CDR1 KGHDR, CDR2 SFDVKD. The CDR3 DNA reads TGTGCCACCATGGGCAGGAATGGGTATACGCAGTATTTT. It yields the protein CATMGRNGYTQYF.

This clonotype was seen many times. The chain joins TRBV6-2 or TRBV6-3 to TRBJ2-5; D could derive from TRBD1 or TRBD2 (5 bases each). The CDR3 spans 14 residues. CDR1 is MNHEY, CDR2 SVGEGT, per germline. Trimming removed 8 bases from V and 7 bases from J, with 20 bases in between. The CDR3 loop is CASGLRDAPRTQYF. In DNA, the CDR3 is TGTGCCAGCGGCCTCCGGGACGCCCCCCGGACCCAGTACTTC.

This chain links TRBV5-1 with TRBJ2-3; no clear D. The germline CDR1 and CDR2 sequences are SGHRS and YFSETQ. The CDR3 loop spans 15 amino acids. The V and J ends lost 4 bases and 2 bases respectively, with 14 bases between them. The CDR3 sequence is CASSPGPGPTDTQYF. The CDR3 DNA reads TGCGCCAGCAGCCCGGGCCCTGGACCCACAGATACGCAGTATTTT.

The table lists this clonotype with many counts. The rearrangement links TRBV4-3 to TRBJ2-7; TRBD1 is a possible D gene (6 bases). The CDR3 contains 15 residues. The germline V gene encodes CDR1 LGHNA and CDR2 YSLEER. V dropped 0 bases and J dropped 6 bases, with 15 bases sitting between them. In DNA, the CDR3 is TGCGCCAGCAGCCAAGATGGGCAGGGGTTTGGCGAGCAGTACTTC. Its translation: CASSQDGQGFGEQYF.

This clonotype was found a few times. This sequence joins TRBV6-5 and TRBJ2-3, with TRBD2 matching 7 bases. The CDR3 length is 14 residues. Germline loops: CDR1 MNHEY, CDR2 SVGAGI. V lost 6 bases and J lost 0; bases outside the gene matches: 3. The CDR3 loop reads CASRRDYSTDTQYF. The CDR3 DNA reads TGTGCCAGCAGACGGGACTATAGCACAGATACGCAGTATTTT.

This clonotype was seen ten or more times. V and J are TRBV15 and TRBJ2-7, with 8 bases matching TRBD2. Germline CDR1 is LNHNV and CDR2 is YYDKDF (reference sequence). V dropped 0 bases and J dropped 0; count of bases not matched to a gene: 1. The CDR3 is 15 amino acids. Here the CDR3 DNA reads TGTGCCACCAGCAGAGATAGCGGGGCCTCCTACGAGCAGTACTTC. Residues: CATSRDSGASYEQYF.

This clonotype was observed many times. The chain has TRBV15 and TRBJ2-5; D is unclear. The germline gives CDR1 LNHNV, CDR2 YYDKDF (reference sequence). The ends were cut back, 4 bases at V and 4 bases at J, with 10 bases in the middle. This CDR3 is 13 amino acids long. The CDR3 DNA is TGTGCCACCAGCATAGGGTTACGAGAGACCCAGTACTTC. This codes for CATSIGLRETQYF.

The V gene is TRBV12-3 or TRBV12-4, the J gene TRBJ1-1; D possibly corresponds to TRBD1 (6 bases). V lost 2 bases to trimming and J lost 8 bases, with 18 bases between them. CDR3 length: 15 amino acids. CDR3 DNA: TGTGCCAGCAGTTTATCGACGGTGGGGGGGGGCGAAGCTTTCTTT. It specifies CASSLSTVGGGEAFF.

In its sample, this clonotype was seen many times. The chain uses TRBV7-2 and TRBJ2-4; D is perhaps TRBD2 (6 bases). The germline V and J ends were trimmed by 3 bases and 9 bases, with 12 bases remaining between them. CDR1 is SGHTA, CDR2 FQGNSA, per germline. There are 13 residues in the CDR3. CDR3 sequence (DNA): TGTGCCAGCAGCTTCGAGAGGGAGGCCATTCAGTACTTC. Translated, it gives CASSFEREAIQYF.

Concerning this clonotype itself: A much larger clone lies a single base off, so this may be a read error. The rearrangement links TRBV7-8 to TRBJ2-2; D might be TRBD2 (5 bases). The germline V gene encodes CDR1 SGHVS and CDR2 FQNEAQ. CDR3 length equals 11 residues. In DNA, the CDR3 is TGTGCCAGCGATGACACCGGGAAGCTGTTTTTT. This gives the protein CASDDTGKLFF.